This section outlines one TCR beta chain sequence together with its context. What it binds is unknown. Amplification used 60 Vbeta primers and 13 Jbeta primers. Repertoires were generated with immunoSEQ multiplex PCR, while TCRdb's copy carries only in-frame clones and drops some. The sample shows about 170,000 clones, roughly 80% of them seen only once. The sample is drawn from a study of cytomegalovirus exposure and HLA in healthy donors. This CDR3 region has 16 residues. The V gene lost 0 bases and the J gene lost 0 bases, with 9 bases spanning the gap. Germline lookup yields CDR1 MNHEY and CDR2 SVGAGI. General study findings and limits: Confirmation was obtained in vitro that a few CMV-associated chains are specific for CMV antigens.

The sequenced sample was PBMCs. This TCR derives from a male donor in good health and CMV-seronegative. The chain is built from TRBV6-5 and TRBJ1-5, with a possible D match to TRBD1 (6 bases). The CDR3 loop reads CASSYSGATSNQPQHF. In DNA, the CDR3 is TGTGCCAGCAGTTACTCGGGGGCAACTAGCAATCAGCCCCAGCATTTT.